These 15 T cell receptor beta chains were all obtained from the same sample, sequenced in a study of OX40 agonist ivuxolimab in advanced cancers. Produced via immunoSEQ multiplex PCR; TCRdb's table is partial and in-frame only. Of around 64,000 clones listed, roughly nine tenths are singletons. The input for sequencing was CD4+ or CD8+ T cells sorted from blood, taken in a trial of the OX40 agonist ivuxolimab. Receptors originate from an adult with an advanced solid tumor such as melanoma, head and neck, liver or kidney cancer.

This clone was observed once. The gene calls are TRBV19 and TRBJ1-1; tentative D call: TRBD1 (5 bases). Trimming removed 6 bases from V and 4 bases from J, with 12 bases in between. The CDR3 has 13 amino acids. The germline V gene has CDR1 LNHDA and CDR2 SQIVND (reference sequence). The DNA of the CDR3 is TGTGCCAGTAGGGACACCCCGACCACTGAAGCTTTCTTT. Translation gives CASRDTPTTEAFF.

The chain employs TRBV20-1 and TRBJ2-7, with no clear D. The CDR3 contains 11 residues. V lost 2 bases to trimming and J lost 6 bases, with 8 bases between them. Looked up from germline, CDR1 is DFQATT and CDR2 is SNEGSKA (reference sequence). This CDR3 reads CSARWGVEQYF. The CDR3 nucleotides are TGCAGTGCTAGATGGGGTGTCGAGCAGTACTTC.

The rearrangement uses TRBV6-6 and TRBJ2-7; D might be TRBD1 or TRBD2, each matching 6 bases. V was clipped by 7 bases and J by 1 base, with 11 bases between them. The CDR3 is made up of 13 amino acids. CDR1 is MNHNY, CDR2 SVGAGI, per germline (reference sequence). This CDR3 is CASTTGASYEQYF. CDR3 in DNA: TGTGCCAGCACCACGGGGGCGTCCTACGAGCAGTACTTC.

The rearrangement links TRBV7-2 to TRBJ2-7; no firm D call. Per germline, CDR1 SGHTA and CDR2 FQGNSA. The CDR3 extends over 14 amino acids. V dropped 1 base and J dropped 2 bases, with 9 bases sitting between them. CDR3 DNA sequence: TGTGCCAGCAGCTTAGGGTTGGGAACCTACGAGCAGTACTTC. Protein sequence: CASSLGLGTYEQYF.

To note about this clone: The same CDR3 can be traced to other DNA sequences in this sample. The J gene is TRBJ2-7, the V gene TRBV28; possibly TRBD2 for D (6 bases). In germline, CDR1 is MDHEN, CDR2 SYDVKM. The CDR3 is 14 amino acids. Trimming removed 3 bases from V and 0 bases from J, with 9 bases in between. CDR3 residues: CASSFLGGSYEQYF. The CDR3 bases are TGTGCCAGCAGTTTTCTGGGGGGCTCCTACGAGCAGTACTTC.

This clone was detected only a few times. This chain joins TRBV4-1 and TRBJ2-1; no definite D call. CDR1 is MGHRA, CDR2 YSYEKL, per germline. V was clipped by 1 base and J by 3 bases, with 13 bases between them. This CDR3 comprises 16 residues. CDR3 nucleotide sequence: TGCGCCAGCAGCCAAGTATTGATTCAGGTCTACAATGAGCAGTTCTTC. Translation: CASSQVLIQVYNEQFF.

The chain recombines TRBV19 with TRBJ2-3, with 9 bases lining up with TRBD2. Per the germline V gene, CDR1 is LNHDA and CDR2 is SQIVND (reference sequence). CDR3 length equals 18 residues. J was trimmed by 6 bases and V by 1 base; bases with no gene match: 14. As DNA, the CDR3 is TGTGCCAGTAGTATAGGGGCCTTCCGGGCGGGAGGGCGGGATACGCAGTATTTT. Protein: CASSIGAFRAGGRDTQYF.

The chain recombines TRBV5-5 with TRBJ2-7, with TRBD1 matching 7 bases. Looked up from germline, CDR1 is SGHKS and CDR2 is YYEKEE (reference sequence). The V and J ends lost 2 bases and 5 bases, in that order; junction bases with no gene match: 4. This CDR3 has 13 amino acids. The CDR3 protein is CASSLDRAHEQYF. The CDR3, as DNA: TGTGCCAGCAGCTTAGACAGGGCCCACGAGCAGTACTTC.

V usage is TRBV11-2 and J usage is TRBJ2-7; TRBD2 aligns across 11 bases. This CDR3 region has 15 residues. The germline V gene has CDR1 SGHAT and CDR2 FQNNGV. V was pared by 4 bases and J by 3 bases, with 5 bases of the junction left unmatched. The CDR3 loop reads CASSYTSGSGYEQYF. CDR3 sequence (DNA): TGTGCCAGCAGCTATACTAGCGGGAGTGGCTACGAGCAGTACTTC. The entire variable domain, with the rest obtained from reference TRBV11-2 and TRBJ2-7, is as follows: EAGVAQSPRYKIIEKRQSVAFWCNPISGHATLYWYQQILGQGPKLLIQFQNNGVVDDSQLPKDRFSAERLKGVDSTLKIQPAKLEDSAVYLCASSYTSGSGYEQYFGPGTRLTVT.

The chain uses TRBV2 and TRBJ2-7; 9 positions agree with TRBD2. The CDR3 extends over 18 amino acids. Germline CDR1 is SNHLY and CDR2 is FYNNEI. The V gene end was trimmed by 4 bases and the J gene end by 2 bases; junction bases not matched to a gene: 15. CDR3 sequence: CASSVLELAGVFTYEQYF. DNA for the CDR3: TGTGCCAGCAGTGTTTTGGAGTTAGCGGGAGTATTCACCTACGAGCAGTACTTC.

In nucleotides, the CDR3 is TGTGCCAGCAGCTTTGCAGGGAGTAGAGACTCAGGTAGAGATACGCAGTATTTT. Translation: CASSFAGSRDSGRDTQYF. The chain employs TRBV13 and TRBJ2-3; D is tentatively TRBD1 or TRBD2 (5 bases each). The CDR3 contains 18 residues. The germline gives CDR1 PRHDT, CDR2 FYEKMQ (reference sequence). The V and J ends lost 3 bases and 5 bases respectively, with 24 bases between them. Drawing the rest from reference TRBV13 and TRBJ2-3, the complete variable domain is AAGVIQSPRHLIKEKRETATLKCYPIPRHDTVYWYQQGPGQDPQFLISFYEKMQSDKGSIPDRFSAQQFSDYHSELNMSSLELGDSALYFCASSFAGSRDSGRDTQYFGPGTRLTVL.

To note about this clone: The sample carries other DNA sequences with the same CDR3. V usage is TRBV13 and J usage is TRBJ2-5; the D is unclear. The CDR3 is 13 residues long. Germline loops: CDR1 PRHDT, CDR2 FYEKMQ (reference sequence). Trimming took 2 bases from V and 1 from J, leaving 5 bases between them. CDR3 region: CASSLRGQETQYF. The CDR3 DNA reads as TGTGCCAGCAGCTTACGCGGCCAAGAGACCCAGTACTTC.

This clone has a single count. CDR3 in DNA: TGCGCCAGCAGCCAGGACAGGGAGGCCTACGAGCAGTACTTC. It encodes CASSQDREAYEQYF. This chain connects TRBV4-3 to TRBJ2-7; TRBD1 aligns across 8 bases. The germline CDR1 and CDR2 sequences are LGHNA and YSLEER. This CDR3 spans 14 amino acids. After removal of 3 bases from V and 2 bases from J, the junction contained 3 bases not matched to a gene.

The rearrangement uses TRBV6-5 and TRBJ2-5; D unclear. The CDR3 has 14 residues. In germline, CDR1 is MNHEY, CDR2 SVGAGI. V dropped 0 bases and J dropped 2 bases, with 7 bases sitting between them. The CDR3 DNA follows: TGTGCCAGCAGTTACTCGTGGAATCAAGAGACCCAGTACTTC. This codes for CASSYSWNQETQYF.

The chain is built from TRBV7-6 and TRBJ2-1, with TRBD2 matching 7 bases. The CDR3 is made up of 15 amino acids. The J segment lost 3 bases and the V segment lost 5 bases, leaving 7 bases of the junction unmatched. CDR1 and CDR2 (germline): SGHVS, FNYEAQ. The CDR3 is CASSRALADYNEQFF. Written as DNA, the CDR3 is TGTGCCAGCAGCCGGGCCCTAGCGGACTACAATGAGCAGTTCTTC. Using reference TRBV7-6 and TRBJ2-1 for the parts outside the CDR3, the full variable domain is GAGVSQSPRYKVTKRGQDVALRCDPISGHVSLYWYRQALGQGPEFLTYFNYEAQQDKSGLPNDRFSAERPEGSISTLTIQRTEQRDSAMYRCASSRALADYNEQFFGPGTRLTVL.